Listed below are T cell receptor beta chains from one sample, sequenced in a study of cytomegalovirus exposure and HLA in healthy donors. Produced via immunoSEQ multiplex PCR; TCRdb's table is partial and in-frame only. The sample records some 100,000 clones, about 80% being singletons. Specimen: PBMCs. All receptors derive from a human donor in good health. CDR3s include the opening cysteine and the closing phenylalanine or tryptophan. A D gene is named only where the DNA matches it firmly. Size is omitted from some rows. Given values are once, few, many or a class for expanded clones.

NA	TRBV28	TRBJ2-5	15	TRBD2	CASSSASGEQETQYF	TGTGCCAGCAGTTCGGCTAGCGGAGAACAAGAGACCCAGTACTTC
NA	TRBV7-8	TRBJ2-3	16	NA	CASSSWTGGVADTQYF	TGTGCCAGCAGCTCATGGACGGGGGGCGTCGCAGATACGCAGTATTTT
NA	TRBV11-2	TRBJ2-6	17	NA	CAIRNRVTRSGANVLTF	TGTGCCATCAGAAACAGGGTAACACGCTCTGGGGCCAACGTCCTGACTTTC
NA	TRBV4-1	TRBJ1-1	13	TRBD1	CASSLGTATEAFF	TGCGCCAGCAGCCTAGGGACAGCCACTGAAGCTTTCTTT
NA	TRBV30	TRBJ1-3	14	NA	CAWSVSRTGNTIYF	TGTGCCTGGAGTGTATCCAGGACTGGAAACACCATATATTTT
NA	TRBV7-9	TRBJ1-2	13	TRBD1	CASSPGTAYGYTF	TGTGCCAGCAGCCCAGGGACAGCCTATGGCTACACCTTC
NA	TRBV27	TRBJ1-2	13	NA	CASSVGAHYGYTF	TGTGCCAGCAGTGTGGGGGCCCACTATGGCTACACCTTC
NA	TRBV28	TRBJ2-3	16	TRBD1	CASSLFPGGMADTQYF	TGTGCCAGCAGTTTATTCCCAGGGGGCATGGCAGATACGCAGTATTTT
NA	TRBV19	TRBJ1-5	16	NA	CASSITGLGSNQPQHF	TGTGCCAGTAGTATAACAGGATTAGGTAGCAATCAGCCCCAGCATTTT
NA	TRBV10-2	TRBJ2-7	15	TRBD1	CASSESTGQPYEQYF	TGCGCCAGCAGTGAGTCGACGGGACAGCCCTACGAGCAGTACTTC
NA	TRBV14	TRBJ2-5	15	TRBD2	CASSQRGLAMETQYF	TGTGCCAGCAGCCAAAGGGGACTAGCGATGGAGACCCAGTACTTC
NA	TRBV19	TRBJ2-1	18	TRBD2	CASSTQPLTSGRGNEQFF	TGTGCCAGTAGTACCCAACCTCTGACTAGCGGGAGAGGTAATGAGCAGTTCTTC
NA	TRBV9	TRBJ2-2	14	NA	CASSVQGNTGELFF	TGTGCCAGCAGCGTACAGGGAAACACCGGGGAGCTGTTTTTT
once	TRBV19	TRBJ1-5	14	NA	CASTFSGRNQPQHF	TGTGCCAGTACCTTCAGTGGGCGCAATCAGCCCCAGCATTTT
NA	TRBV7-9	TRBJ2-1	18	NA	CASSSTPLGVVRDNEQFF	TGTGCCAGCAGCTCTACCCCTCTCGGGGTAGTACGAGACAATGAGCAGTTCTTC
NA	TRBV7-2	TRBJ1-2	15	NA	CASSLGAGGYYGYTF	TGTGCCAGCAGCTTAGGGGCGGGTGGTTACTATGGCTACACCTTC
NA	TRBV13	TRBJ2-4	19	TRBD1	CASSRWTGKAAEAKNIQYF	TGTGCCAGCAGCAGATGGACAGGGAAAGCGGCTGAAGCCAAAAACATTCAGTACTTC
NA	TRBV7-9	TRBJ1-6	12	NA	CASSLGASPLHF	TGTGCCAGCAGCTTAGGGGCTTCACCCCTCCACTTT
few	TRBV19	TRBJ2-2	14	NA	CASSAGANTGELFF	TGTGCCAGTAGTGCAGGGGCTAACACCGGGGAGCTGTTTTTT
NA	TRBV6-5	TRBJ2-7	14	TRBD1	CASSTATGDYEQYF	TGTGCCAGCAGTACCGCGACAGGGGACTACGAGCAGTACTTC
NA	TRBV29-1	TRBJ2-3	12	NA	CSAQGLTDTQYF	TGCAGCGCCCAGGGGCTAACAGATACGCAGTATTTT
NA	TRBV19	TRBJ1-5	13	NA	CASDFGEYQPQHF	TGTGCCAGTGACTTCGGGGAATATCAGCCCCAGCATTTT
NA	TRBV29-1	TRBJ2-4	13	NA	CSVEGTAQNIQYF	TGCAGCGTTGAAGGGACAGCCCAAAACATTCAGTACTTC
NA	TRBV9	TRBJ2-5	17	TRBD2	CASSVGGLAGGWETQYF	TGTGCCAGCAGCGTGGGGGGACTAGCGGGAGGATGGGAGACCCAGTACTTC
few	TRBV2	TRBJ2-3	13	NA	CASITGRTDTQYF	TGTGCCAGCATAACCGGTCGCACAGATACGCAGTATTTT
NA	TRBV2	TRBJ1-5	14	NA	CASSEVRGYQPQHF	TGTGCCAGCAGTGAAGTAAGGGGATATCAGCCCCAGCATTTT
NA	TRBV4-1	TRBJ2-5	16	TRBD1	CASSQDPARGTETQYF	TGCGCCAGCAGCCAAGATCCGGCCAGGGGGACGGAGACCCAGTACTTC
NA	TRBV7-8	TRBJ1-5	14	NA	CASSLGAINQPQHF	TGTGCCAGCAGCTTAGGGGCTATCAATCAGCCCCAGCATTTT
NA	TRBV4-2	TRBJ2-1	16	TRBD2	CASSQELAGDHNEQFF	TGTGCCAGCAGCCAAGAGTTAGCGGGGGACCACAATGAGCAGTTCTTC
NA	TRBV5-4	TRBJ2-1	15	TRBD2	CASSRERGSNNEQFF	TGTGCCAGCAGTCGGGAGCGGGGCTCTAACAATGAGCAGTTCTTC
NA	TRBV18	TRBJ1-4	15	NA	CASSPVGGVGEKLFF	TGTGCCAGCTCACCAGTAGGGGGGGTTGGTGAAAAACTGTTTTTT
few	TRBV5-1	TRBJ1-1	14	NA	CASSFTAGDTEAFF	TGCGCCAGCAGCTTCACAGCGGGGGACACTGAAGCTTTCTTT
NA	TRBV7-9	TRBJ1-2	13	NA	CASSLQVLSGYTF	TGTGCCAGCAGCTTACAGGTCCTCTCGGGCTACACCTTC
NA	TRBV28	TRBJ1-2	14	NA	CASSSMGGADGYTF	TGTGCCAGCAGCTCGATGGGGGGGGCAGATGGCTACACCTTC
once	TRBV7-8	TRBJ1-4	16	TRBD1	CASSLTGGGGNEKLFF	TGTGCCAGCAGCTTAACAGGGGGCGGGGGTAATGAAAAACTGTTTTTT
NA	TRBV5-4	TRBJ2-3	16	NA	CASRLGPGGTTDTQYF	TGTGCCAGCAGACTGGGCCCCGGGGGAACCACAGATACGCAGTATTTT
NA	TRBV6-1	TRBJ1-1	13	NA	CASRVDGGTEAFF	TGTGCCAGCAGGGTGGACGGGGGAACTGAAGCTTTCTTT
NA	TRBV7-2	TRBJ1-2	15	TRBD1	CASSLTGQGAWGYTF	TGTGCCAGCAGCTTAACGGGACAGGGGGCTTGGGGCTACACCTTC
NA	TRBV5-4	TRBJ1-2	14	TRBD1	CASSLFQGAYGYTF	TGTGCCAGCAGCTTGTTTCAGGGGGCCTATGGCTACACCTTC
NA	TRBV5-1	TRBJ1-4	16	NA	CASSLGLGHYGEKLFF	TGCGCCAGCAGCTTGGGCCTCGGACATTACGGTGAAAAACTGTTTTTT
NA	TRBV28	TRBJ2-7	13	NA	CAAAGVGGYEQYF	TGTGCCGCCGCTGGAGTGGGTGGCTACGAGCAGTACTTC
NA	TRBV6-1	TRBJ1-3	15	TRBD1	CASSSRDRTGNTIYF	TGTGCCAGCAGTAGCCGGGACAGGACTGGAAACACCATATATTTT
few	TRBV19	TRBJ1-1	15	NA	CASSLRQAANTEAFF	TGTGCCAGTAGCCTACGACAGGCGGCGAACACTGAAGCTTTCTTT